This is a list of T cell receptor beta chains from one sample in a study of blood T cell repertoires in COVID-19. This table comes from immunoSEQ multiplex PCR, and its TCRdb copy is limited to in-frame clones, with some not included. Of about 59,000 clones listed, roughly 80% were seen once; the top ten hold nearly 10%. Sequences were obtained from peripheral blood. The receptors stem from a human donor in a cohort sampled during active COVID-19. Each CDR3 is given with its conserved first and last residue. A D gene is named only where the DNA matches it firmly. Not every row has a clone size; where given, it reads once, few, many or a size class.

TRBV7-6	TRBJ2-3	-	-	TGTGCCAGCAGCTTTAGTGGTCCAGATACGCAGTATTTT	CASSFSGPDTQYF
TRBV28	TRBJ1-2	TRBD1	-	TGTGCCAGCAGCCGGGACAGAGTTAACTATGGCTACACCTTC	CASSRDRVNYGYTF
TRBV19	TRBJ2-2	TRBD1	-	TGTGCCAGTAGTATAGGCAGGATCGGGGACAGGGTCTCCCGAACTAACACCGGGGAGCTGTTTTTT	CASSIGRIGDRVSRTNTGELFF
TRBV6-2/TRBV6-3	TRBJ1-1	-	few	TGTGCCAGCAGTTACCCGACGGTCGGGGCTTTCTTT	CASSYPTVGAFF
TRBV10-1	TRBJ2-7	-	-	TGCGCCAGCAGTGATTATGGAGGACCCGAGCAGTACTTC	CASSDYGGPEQYF
TRBV29-1	TRBJ2-2	-	-	TGCAGCGGCGCAGGGCGGGGCACCGGGGAGCTGTTTTTT	CSGAGRGTGELFF
TRBV15	TRBJ2-7	TRBD1	-	TGTGCCACCAGCAGAGGAGGGACAGGGAGTTACGAGCAGTACTTC	CATSRGGTGSYEQYF
TRBV3-1/TRBV3-2	TRBJ1-1	-	-	TGTGCCAGCAGCCAAAGCCGCTCGACAGTGAACACTGAAGCTTTCTTT	CASSQSRSTVNTEAFF
TRBV7-2	TRBJ2-6	-	-	TGTGCCAGCAGCTTCCGGGCTGGGGCCAACGTCCTGACTTTC	CASSFRAGANVLTF
TRBV7-9	TRBJ2-3	TRBD2	few	TGTGCCAGCCGAAGCGGGAGGGAACTCACAGATACGCAGTATTTT	CASRSGRELTDTQYF
TRBV7-2	TRBJ2-2	TRBD1	few	TGTGCCAGCAGCACCAGACAGGGCGGTGGCGGGGAGCTGTTTTTT	CASSTRQGGGGELFF
TRBV28	TRBJ1-1	-	few	TGTGCCAGCATTGCAGGGTGGCCCACTGAAGCTTTCTTT	CASIAGWPTEAFF
TRBV11-2	TRBJ1-2	-	-	TGTGCCAGCAGGGCCGGACAGCTCGGCGGCTACACCTTC	CASRAGQLGGYTF
TRBV24-1	TRBJ2-1	-	few	TGTGCCACCAGTGACCCCCATGGGGCTAGCAATGAGCAGTTCTTC	CATSDPHGASNEQFF
TRBV15	TRBJ1-2	-	once	TGTGCCACCAGCAGAGGAGTACAGGGCGGCTATGGCTACACCTTC	CATSRGVQGGYGYTF
TRBV27	TRBJ2-3	-	-	TGTGCCAGCAGTTCGGTAGATAGCACAGATACGCAGTATTTT	CASSSVDSTDTQYF
TRBV6-1	TRBJ1-2	TRBD1	-	TGTGCCAGCAGTGAACCCAGGGGGACAGCCGCCTATGGCTACACCTTC	CASSEPRGTAAYGYTF
TRBV30	TRBJ2-7	TRBD1	-	TGTGCCTGGAGGGGGCAGGGGGAATACGAGCAGTACTTC	CAWRGQGEYEQYF
TRBV30	TRBJ2-5	-	once	TGTGCCTGGAGTGGGGGCAAAGAGACCCAGTACTTC	CAWSGGKETQYF